The rows below give T cell receptor beta chains drawn from one sample of a study of beta chain features in type 1 diabetes. This table comes from immunoSEQ multiplex PCR, and its TCRdb copy is limited to in-frame clones, with some not included. The sample holds approximately 600,000 clones; around 12% are singletons and the top ten take approximately 0.11%. Sequencing was performed on naive CD4+ T cells from blood. Every receptor here comes from a man aged 25-40 years with type 1 diabetes. The CDR3 runs from the conserved cysteine through the conserved F or W. D genes are given only for firm matches. The size entry is marked missing in some rows and otherwise reads once, few, many or a size class.

D,J,V,size,DNA,CDR3
TRBD1,TRBJ2-5,TRBV29-1,few,TGCAGCGCTAAACCCGGGACAGTACAAGAGACCCAGTACTTC,CSAKPGTVQETQYF
.,TRBJ1-2,TRBV7-6,few,TGTGCCAGCAGTCGCGACCAGGGATTGGGGAACTATGGCTACACCTTC,CASSRDQGLGNYGYTF
.,TRBJ1-2,TRBV7-2,few,TGTGCCAGCAGCGAAAAACAGGGTCTGGGTGGCTACACCTTC,CASSEKQGLGGYTF
.,TRBJ1-5,TRBV7-2,few,TGTGCCAGCAGCTTAGTTTTGGGGGGCAATCAGCCCCAGCATTTT,CASSLVLGGNQPQHF
TRBD2,TRBJ2-3,TRBV5-1,.,TGCGCCAGCAGCTTGGGGACTAGCGGGGGCACAGATACGCAGTATTTT,CASSLGTSGGTDTQYF
.,TRBJ2-1,TRBV7-2,.,TGTGCCAGCAGCTTAGGCAGGCTGAAGAATGAGCAGTTCTTC,CASSLGRLKNEQFF
.,TRBJ1-5,TRBV4-3,.,TGCGCCAGCAGCCAAGAGGGTAACGGCAATCAGCCCCAGCATTTT,CASSQEGNGNQPQHF
.,TRBJ1-5,TRBV2,few,TGTGCCAGCATGGGCAATAGCAATCAGCCCCAGCATTTT,CASMGNSNQPQHF
.,TRBJ1-2,TRBV28,.,TGTGCCAGCAGTCCCTCCAACTATGGCTACACCTTC,CASSPSNYGYTF
.,TRBJ2-7,TRBV7-2,.,TGTGCCAGCAGCTTAGAGTTCTACGAGCAGTACTTC,CASSLEFYEQYF
TRBD1,TRBJ2-5,TRBV7-2,.,TGTGCCAGCAGTCCGGGGACAGGGCGGGAGACCCAGTACTTC,CASSPGTGRETQYF
TRBD1,TRBJ1-6,TRBV5-1,few,TGCGCCAGCACCAGGGGGCCGGACGGGAATTCACCCCTCCACTTT,CASTRGPDGNSPLHF
.,TRBJ1-1,TRBV6-5,.,TGTGCCAGCAGTTATCTGGCCGGGAACACTGAAGCTTTCTTT,CASSYLAGNTEAFF
TRBD2,TRBJ2-7,TRBV7-2,.,TGTGCCAGCAGCTCGGGAGGGCCCTACGAGCAGTACTTC,CASSSGGPYEQYF
.,TRBJ2-2,TRBV7-3,.,TGTGCCAGCAGCTCCCGAGAAGAGGGGCGGAAAACCGGGGAGCTGTTTTTT,CASSSREEGRKTGELFF
.,TRBJ2-2,TRBV6-6,.,TGTGCCAGCAGTCCGCATTTAAACACCGGGGAGCTGTTTTTT,CASSPHLNTGELFF
TRBD1,TRBJ2-1,TRBV4-2,.,TGTGCCAGCAGCCCGGGACAGGGGGCGTCGAATGAGCAGTTCTTC,CASSPGQGASNEQFF
.,TRBJ1-2,TRBV6-5,few,TGTGCCAGCAGTTACGTGGGGGAGAGACTATGGAGCTACACCTTC,CASSYVGERLWSYTF
.,TRBJ2-5,TRBV5-1,few,TGCGCCAGCAGCTTACAGGGTCAGGAGACCCAGTACTTC,CASSLQGQETQYF
.,TRBJ1-1,TRBV12-5,.,TGTGCTAGTGGCCCCCGCGGGGGCCTGAACACTGAAGCTTTCTTT,CASGPRGGLNTEAFF
TRBD2,TRBJ2-1,TRBV30,.,TGTGCCAGGACGGTAGGCGGGGGCAATGAGCAGTTCTTC,CARTVGGGNEQFF
.,TRBJ1-4,TRBV7-8,few,TGTGCCAGCAGCTTAGGACGGAAGAGCGAAAAACTGTTTTTT,CASSLGRKSEKLFF
.,TRBJ1-1,TRBV5-1,.,TGCGCCAGCAGCTCCCGGGCCCCGAACACTGAAGCTTTCTTT,CASSSRAPNTEAFF
.,TRBJ2-1,TRBV18,.,TGTGCCAGCTCACCACCGGGCGGGGAAGAGGATGAGCAGTTCTTC,CASSPPGGEEDEQFF
.,TRBJ1-2,TRBV4-3,.,TGCGCCAGCAGCCAAGACAGGGGCGGTCTTCGGTATGGCTACACCTTC,CASSQDRGGLRYGYTF
.,TRBJ2-3,TRBV4-3,few,TGCGCCAGCAGCCAAGGGGCCGGTACGCAGTATTTT,CASSQGAGTQYF
TRBD2,TRBJ2-7,TRBV7-2,.,TGTGCCAGCAGCTCATTTAGCGGGGGGATATACGAGCAGTACTTC,CASSSFSGGIYEQYF
.,TRBJ1-6,TRBV19,few,TGTGCCAGTACCGACGACCTGGGAAATTCACCCCTCCACTTT,CASTDDLGNSPLHF
.,TRBJ1-2,TRBV2,few,TGTGCCAGCAGTGACACGGCGAGGAGCTATGGCTACACCTTC,CASSDTARSYGYTF
.,TRBJ1-2,TRBV30,.,TGTGCCTGGAGTGAGACAGTCTCTTACGGCTACACCTTC,CAWSETVSYGYTF
.,TRBJ1-5,TRBV11-2,.,TGTGCCAGCAGACTGGACATCAATCAGCCCCAGCATTTT,CASRLDINQPQHF
.,TRBJ2-5,TRBV7-9,.,TGTGCCAGCAGCTTAGGAAGACTAATAGGGACCCAGTACTTC,CASSLGRLIGTQYF
.,TRBJ2-3,TRBV7-2,.,TGTGCCAGCAGCCCCTTTAAGGGGGGGCATACAGATACGCAGTATTTT,CASSPFKGGHTDTQYF
TRBD1,TRBJ1-6,TRBV6-4,few,TGTGCCAGCAGTGACGGACAGGTCGATAATTCACCCCTCCACTTT,CASSDGQVDNSPLHF
TRBD1,TRBJ2-5,TRBV19,once,TGTGCCAGCTCCGGGACAGGGCAGGTGGAGACCCAGTACTTC,CASSGTGQVETQYF
.,TRBJ2-1,TRBV29-1,.,TGCAGCGTCTGGCAGGGGAGCTACAATGAGCAGTTCTTC,CSVWQGSYNEQFF
TRBD1,TRBJ2-1,TRBV19,few,TGTGCCAGTAGTATTTTGACAGGGGTGGGCAATGAGCAGTTCTTC,CASSILTGVGNEQFF
.,TRBJ1-5,TRBV6-5,.,TGTGCCAGCAGTTTCTCCGATCAGCCCCAGCATTTT,CASSFSDQPQHF
TRBD1,TRBJ1-6,TRBV2,.,TGTGCCAGCAGTGCGGACAGGGCATATAATTCACCCCTCCACTTT,CASSADRAYNSPLHF
.,TRBJ2-4,TRBV10-3,few,TGTGCCATCAGTGAGTCCTCGCTTTCCAAAAACATTCAGTACTTC,CAISESSLSKNIQYF
.,TRBJ1-5,TRBV7-2,.,TGTGCCAGCAGCGTGGACAGTACCGACAATCAGCCCCAGCATTTT,CASSVDSTDNQPQHF
.,TRBJ1-5,TRBV5-1,few,TGCGCCAGCAGCCTGGAAGAGGGAAGCAATCAGCCCCAGCATTTT,CASSLEEGSNQPQHF
.,TRBJ2-7,TRBV29-1,.,TGCAGCGTTGAAGGATCAGCGGAGAGCTCCTACGAGCAGTACTTC,CSVEGSAESSYEQYF
.,TRBJ2-4,TRBV10-1,.,TGCGCCAGCAGCGCGTCGGACGGCAAAAACATTCAGTACTTC,CASSASDGKNIQYF